One and the same sample provided the 6 T cell receptor beta chains below, sequenced in a study of cytomegalovirus exposure and HLA in healthy donors. PCR primers comprised 60 Vbeta and 13 Jbeta primers. Sequencing used immunoSEQ multiplex PCR; TCRdb keeps in-frame clones, though not all of them. The sample comprises under 200,000 clones, 82% of which are singletons, and roughly 1.5% rests with the top ten. The sequenced sample was PBMCs. The receptors were gathered from a male donor in good health and CMV-seronegative.

The genes are TRBV6-6 and TRBJ2-1; 8 bases line up with TRBD2. V gave up 8 bases and J gave up 3 bases; unmatched junction bases: 12. Looked up from germline, CDR1 is MNHNY and CDR2 is SVGAGI (reference sequence). The CDR3 loop spans 16 amino acids. CDR3 amino acids: CASHASGLGDYNEQFF. The CDR3 DNA follows: TGTGCCAGCCACGCATCGGGACTAGGAGACTACAATGAGCAGTTCTTC.

This chain joins TRBV11-2 and TRBJ1-1; D gene ambiguous. Trimming pared 2 bases from V and 2 bases from J, leaving 9 bases between. This CDR3 spans 14 amino acids. Germline V gene lookup returns CDR1 SGHAT and CDR2 FQNNGV. In DNA, the CDR3 is TGTGCCAGCAGCTTAACGGCGGCTAACACTGAAGCTTTCTTT. It is translated as CASSLTAANTEAFF.

This rearrangement joins TRBV5-1 to TRBJ2-1; D is unresolved. CDR1 SGHRS and CDR2 YFSETQ come from the germline V gene. This CDR3 has 13 amino acids. V was pared by 0 bases and J by 5 bases, with 6 bases between. The CDR3 region is CASSLAGNNEQFF. CDR3 coding DNA: TGCGCCAGCAGCTTGGCCGGTAACAATGAGCAGTTCTTC.

This clone was counted between two and nine times. The genes are TRBV7-9 and TRBJ1-4; possible D gene TRBD1, 6 bases. The CDR3 loop spans 13 amino acids. With 8 bases removed from V and 7 bases from J, the gap between germline ends came to 14 bases. Germline V lookup: CDR1 SEHNR, CDR2 FQNEAQ (reference sequence). The CDR3 DNA reads as TGTGCCAGCGTGGCGGGGGCTCGTGAAAAACTGTTTTTT. Protein: CASVAGAREKLFF.

This clone was detected only a few times. CDR3 in amino acids: CASNFGGLGAYEQFF. The CDR3 nucleotides are TGCGCCAGCAATTTCGGAGGTTTGGGGGCGTATGAGCAGTTCTTC. V and J are TRBV4-1 and TRBJ2-1; a possible D gene is TRBD1 (6 bases). Trimming removed 7 bases from V and 8 bases from J, with 21 bases in between. Germline V gives CDR1 MGHRA, CDR2 YSYEKL. The CDR3 extends over 15 amino acids.

The J gene is TRBJ1-3, the V gene TRBV6-5, with D possibly TRBD1 on 6 matching bases. V gave up 5 bases and J gave up 0 bases, with 11 bases separating them. The germline V gene has CDR1 MNHEY and CDR2 SVGAGI. This CDR3 spans 15 amino acids. In DNA, the CDR3 is TGTGCCAGCAGTAGGGGGTCCCACTCTGGAAACACCATATATTTT. Translating it yields CASSRGSHSGNTIYF.